One sample yielded the 24 T cell receptor beta chains listed below, sequenced in a study of control samples from healthy donors and cancer patients. Method: immunoSEQ multiplex PCR; TCRdb's copy keeps in-frame clones and lacks some. Among over 85,000 clones listed, approximately 95% were seen once. The sequenced material came from blood. These receptors all stem from a woman younger than 45 in good health.

This clone was detected once. V usage is TRBV3-1 (or the pseudogene TRBV3-2) and J usage is TRBJ2-2, with 7 positions matching TRBD1. The CDR3 totals 15 residues. Trimming cost V 8 bases and J 3 bases; bases outside gene matches: 9. Germline CDR1 LGHDT, CDR2 YNNKEL (reference sequence). The CDR3 sequence: CASCPDRVDTGELFF. The DNA for the CDR3 is TGTGCCAGCTGTCCTGACAGGGTGGACACCGGGGAGCTGTTTTTT.

V is TRBV12-5 and J is TRBJ1-5; D gene ambiguous. This CDR3 is 16 amino acids long. The V gene's germline CDR1 is LGHNT and CDR2 FRNRAP. Trimming removed 0 bases from V and 3 bases from J, with 12 bases in between. The CDR3 region is CASGLVPLDDNQPQHF. In nucleotides, the CDR3 is TGTGCTAGTGGTTTGGTACCGTTGGATGACAATCAGCCCCAGCATTTT.

The J gene is TRBJ2-7, the V gene TRBV27; 9 nucleotides align to TRBD2. The CDR3 is 15 amino acids. The trim removed 6 bases at V and 2 bases at J, leaving 8 bases unmatched. From germline, CDR1 is MNHEY and CDR2 SMNVEV (reference sequence). The CDR3 DNA reads as TGTGCCAGCAGCTTAAGGACTAGCGCTACCTACGAGCAGTACTTC. Its protein is CASSLRTSATYEQYF.

The V and J genes are TRBV5-1 and TRBJ1-1; D possibly corresponds to TRBD1 (6 bases). Germline CDR1 SGHRS, CDR2 YFSETQ. CDR3 length: 14 residues. Deletions cut 0 bases from V and 5 bases from J, with 11 bases between. This CDR3 is CASSLAGVETEAFF. The CDR3 DNA reads TGCGCCAGCAGCTTGGCAGGGGTAGAGACTGAAGCTTTCTTT.

V and J are TRBV10-3 and TRBJ1-1; D is perhaps TRBD1 (5 bases). The CDR3 runs 14 residues. The V gene lost 10 bases and the J gene lost 3 bases, with 18 bases spanning the gap. CDR1 and CDR2 (germline): ENHRY, SYGVKD. The CDR3 spells CATHTRGWDTEAFF. The CDR3, as DNA: TGTGCCACCCACACGAGGGGATGGGACACTGAAGCTTTCTTT.

The CDR3 nucleotides are TGTGCCAGCAGGCCGACCCCTTGGGATACGCAGTATTTT. Encoded protein: CASRPTPWDTQYF. This chain joins TRBV6-5 and TRBJ2-3; D is unresolved. Germline V CDR1 and CDR2: MNHEY, SVGAGI. The CDR3 spans 13 residues. Trimming removed 6 bases at V and 6 bases at J, with 13 bases between.

This rearrangement joins TRBV9 to TRBJ2-7; 8 bases map to TRBD2. The germline gives CDR1 SGDLS, CDR2 YYNGEE. Trimming at V came to 0 bases and at J to 1 base, leaving 9 bases not matched to a gene. The CDR3 has 17 residues. The CDR3 reads CASSVGPAGVPSYEQYF. The CDR3 nucleotides are TGTGCCAGCAGCGTAGGCCCAGCGGGGGTTCCTTCCTACGAGCAGTACTTC.

The chain combines TRBV27 with TRBJ2-7; D remains unclear. The CDR3 totals 17 residues. Looked up from germline, CDR1 is MNHEY and CDR2 is SMNVEV (reference sequence). V lost 2 bases to trimming and J lost 3 bases, with 20 bases between them. In DNA form, the CDR3 reads TGTGCCAGCAGTTTAGCGTCTTTTGCGACCGCGGTCTACGAGCAGTACTTC. This sequence encodes CASSLASFATAVYEQYF.

This clone was picked up one time. V is TRBV7-6 and J is TRBJ1-6; D is unresolved. Per germline, CDR1 SGHVS and CDR2 FNYEAQ. The ends were cut back, 5 bases at V and 7 bases at J, with 12 bases in the middle. The CDR3 loop spans 14 amino acids. The CDR3 reads CASSRTGTNSPLHF. CDR3 DNA: TGTGCCAGCAGCCGAACCGGAACGAATTCACCCCTCCACTTT.

V gene TRBV2 combines with J gene TRBJ2-1; 10 nucleotides agree with TRBD2. The J segment lost 8 bases and the V segment lost 7 bases, leaving 17 bases of the junction unmatched. The germline CDR1 and CDR2 sequences are SNHLY and FYNNEI. The CDR3 spans 17 residues. The CDR3 sequence: CASNQNALAGAVDEQFF. The CDR3 bases are TGTGCCAGCAACCAAAACGCCCTAGCGGGAGCGGTAGATGAGCAGTTCTTC.

This chain connects TRBV24-1 to TRBJ2-7, with D unresolved. Germline V gene lookup returns CDR1 KGHDR and CDR2 SFDVKD. The CDR3 is 13 amino acids. V was pared by 5 bases and J by 2 bases, with 9 bases between. DNA for the CDR3: TGTGCCACCAGTGCCGAAAACACCTACGAGCAGTACTTC. This sequence encodes CATSAENTYEQYF.

This chain uses TRBV2 with TRBJ2-3; possibly TRBD2 for D (5 bases). The length of the CDR3 is 14 residues. Germline loops: CDR1 SNHLY, CDR2 FYNNEI. Trimming left V 7 bases short and J 5 bases short, with 16 bases between. The CDR3 DNA is TGTGCCAGCACCGGAGTGTACGGGGAAGATACGCAGTATTTT. Translation gives CASTGVYGEDTQYF.

The V call is TRBV2, the J call TRBJ2-7; possible D gene TRBD1, 6 bases. Germline assignment: CDR1 SNHLY and CDR2 FYNNEI. Trimming shortened V by 4 bases and J by 3 bases, and 13 bases separated the two germline ends. The CDR3 loop spans 14 amino acids. The CDR3, as DNA: TGTGCCAGCAGTGTACAGGGTTTGATCTACGAGCAGTACTTC. Residues: CASSVQGLIYEQYF.

The V call is TRBV2, the J call TRBJ1-3; 8 nucleotides align to TRBD1. CDR3 size: 17 residues. The V gene end was trimmed by 0 bases and the J gene end by 1 base; junction bases not matched to a gene: 5. Looked up from germline, CDR1 is SNHLY and CDR2 is FYNNEI. CDR3 protein: CASSEAGQGVSGNTIYF. CDR3 DNA: TGTGCCAGCAGTGAAGCTGGACAGGGAGTTTCTGGAAACACCATATATTTT.

V usage is TRBV19 and J usage is TRBJ2-1; 10 bases map to TRBD2. The CDR3 has 17 residues. Germline V gene sequence: CDR1 LNHDA, CDR2 SQIVND (reference sequence). The ends lost 4 bases at V and 8 bases at J; junction bases unmatched: 14. CDR3 in DNA: TGTGCCAGTAGTACCCTTCATAGCGGGAGGAGTCAGCATGAGCAGTTCTTC. Amino acid sequence: CASSTLHSGRSQHEQFF.

This clone was found a few times. The V and J genes are TRBV19 and TRBJ1-2; D is unclear. The V gene lost 5 bases and the J gene lost 3 bases, with 16 bases spanning the gap. CDR1 and CDR2 (germline): LNHDA, SQIVND (reference sequence). CDR3 length: 15 residues. The CDR3: CASSVPAGSYYGYTF. CDR3 coding DNA: TGTGCCAGTAGTGTTCCGGCCGGGTCGTACTATGGCTACACCTTC.

This sequence joins TRBV6-1 and TRBJ2-3, with TRBD2 identical over 8 bases. The CDR3 totals 16 residues. Germline-derived CDR1 and CDR2 are MNHNS and SASEGT. The trim removed 2 bases at V and 6 bases at J, leaving 10 bases unmatched. DNA for the CDR3: TGTGCCAGCAGTGAAATAGCGGGAACGACCCGCGATACGCAGTATTTT. Protein product: CASSEIAGTTRDTQYF.

The rearrangement joins TRBV18 to TRBJ2-5; perhaps TRBD2 as D (5 bases). CDR3 length: 15 amino acids. Per germline, CDR1 KGHSH and CDR2 LQKENI. The V end was cut by 6 bases, the J end by 4 bases, with 18 bases between. The CDR3 sequence is CASSPTSGRGETQYF. In nucleotides, the CDR3 is TGTGCCAGCTCGCCCACCTCGGGGAGAGGAGAGACCCAGTACTTC.

The count of this clone is one. The V call is TRBV7-3, the J call TRBJ1-6; 7 bases are shared with TRBD1. The CDR3 extends over 14 amino acids. V shed 5 bases, J shed 7 bases, and the junction held 5 bases outside the gene matches. Germline CDR1 and CDR2: SGHTA and FQGTGA. CDR3 sequence: CASSPGQMNSPLHF. The CDR3 bases are TGTGCCAGCAGCCCGGGACAGATGAATTCACCCCTCCACTTT.

The V gene is TRBV11-3, the J gene TRBJ2-1; 7 bases align to TRBD2. CDR3 length: 17 residues. CDR1 and CDR2 (germline): SGHNT, YENEEA. V trimming: 1 base; J trimming: 7 bases; junction bases outside the gene matches: 13. In DNA form, the CDR3 reads TGTGCCAGCAGCTTAGGAATTCTTCGACTAGCTGAGAATGAGCAGTTCTTC. This encodes CASSLGILRLAENEQFF. The full variable domain, completed using reference TRBV11-3 and TRBJ2-1, is EAGVVQSPRYKIIEKKQPVAFWCNPISGHNTLYWYLQNLGQGPELLIRYENEEAVDDSQLPKDRFSAERLKGVDSTLKIQPAELGDSAVYLCASSLGILRLAENEQFFGPGTRLTVL.

The rearrangement links TRBV29-1 to TRBJ2-1; D gene unclear. V was pared by 0 bases and J by 8 bases, with 20 bases between. Germline CDR1 is SQVTM and CDR2 is ANQGSEA. The CDR3 length is 16 residues. CDR3: CSVEDRAGFPVDEQFF. CDR3 bases: TGCAGCGTTGAAGATCGGGCAGGCTTCCCAGTGGATGAGCAGTTCTTC.

The chain uses TRBV18 and TRBJ2-3, with unresolved D. The CDR3 runs 15 residues. CDR1 and CDR2 (germline): KGHSH, LQKENI. V lost 4 bases to trimming and J lost 0 bases, with 11 bases between them. The CDR3 sequence is CASSQILDSTDTQYF. The CDR3, as DNA: TGTGCCAGCTCACAAATCCTCGACAGCACAGATACGCAGTATTTT.

This chain joins TRBV4-1 and TRBJ1-2; D is perhaps TRBD1 (5 bases). V shed 10 bases and J shed 4 bases, with 22 bases lying between them. Germline V lookup: CDR1 MGHRA, CDR2 YSYEKL. The CDR3 is 15 residues long. The CDR3 sequence: CATSPNRFDIYGYTF. CDR3 nucleotides: TGCGCCACTAGCCCTAACAGGTTCGATATCTATGGCTACACCTTC.

Concerning this clone: Within the sample, other DNA sequences also encode this same CDR3. The chain carries TRBV5-4 and TRBJ2-3; D not certain. The CDR3 extends over 12 amino acids. V dropped 2 bases and J dropped 0 bases, with 1 base sitting between them. Germline CDR1 SGHNT, CDR2 YYREEE (reference sequence). CDR3 nucleotides: TGTGCCAGCAGCTTAAGCACAGATACGCAGTATTTT. The encoded protein is CASSLSTDTQYF. The whole variable domain, remainder taken from reference TRBV5-4 and TRBJ2-3, is ETGVTQSPTHLIKTRGQQVTLRCSSQSGHNTVSWYQQALGQGPQFIFQYYREEENGRGNFPPRFSGLQFPNYSSELNVNALELDDSALYLCASSLSTDTQYFGPGTRLTVL.